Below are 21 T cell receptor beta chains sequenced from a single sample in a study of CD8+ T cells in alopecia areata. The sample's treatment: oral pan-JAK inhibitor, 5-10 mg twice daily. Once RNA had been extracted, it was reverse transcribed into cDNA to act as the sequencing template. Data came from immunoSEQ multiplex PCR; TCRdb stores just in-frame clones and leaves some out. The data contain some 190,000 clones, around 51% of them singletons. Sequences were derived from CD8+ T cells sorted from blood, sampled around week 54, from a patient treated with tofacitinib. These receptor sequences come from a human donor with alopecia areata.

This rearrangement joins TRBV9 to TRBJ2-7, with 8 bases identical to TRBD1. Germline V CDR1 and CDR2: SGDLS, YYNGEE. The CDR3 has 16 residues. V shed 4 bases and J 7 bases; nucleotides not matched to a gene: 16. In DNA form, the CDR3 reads TGTGCCAGCAGCACCCCCCGGGAGACAGGGGCCTTGGAGCAGTACTTC. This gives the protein CASSTPRETGALEQYF.

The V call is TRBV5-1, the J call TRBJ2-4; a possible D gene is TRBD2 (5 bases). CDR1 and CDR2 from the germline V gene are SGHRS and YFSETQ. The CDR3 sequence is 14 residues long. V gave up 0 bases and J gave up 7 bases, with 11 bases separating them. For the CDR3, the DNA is TGCGCCAGCAGCTTGGGCCTTGGCGGGAACATTCAGTACTTC. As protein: CASSLGLGGNIQYF. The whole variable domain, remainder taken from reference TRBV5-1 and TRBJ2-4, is KAGVTQTPRYLIKTRGQQVTLSCSPISGHRSVSWYQQTPGQGLQFLFEYFSETQRNKGNFPGRFSGRQFSNSRSEMNVSTLELGDSALYLCASSLGLGGNIQYFGAGTRLSVL.

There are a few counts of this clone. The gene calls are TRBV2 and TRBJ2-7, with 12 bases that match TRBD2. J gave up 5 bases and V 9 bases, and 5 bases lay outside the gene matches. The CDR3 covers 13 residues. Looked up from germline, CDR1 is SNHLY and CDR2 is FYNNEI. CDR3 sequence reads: CASLGLAGNEQYF. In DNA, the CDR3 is TGTGCCAGTTTAGGACTAGCGGGGAACGAGCAGTACTTC.

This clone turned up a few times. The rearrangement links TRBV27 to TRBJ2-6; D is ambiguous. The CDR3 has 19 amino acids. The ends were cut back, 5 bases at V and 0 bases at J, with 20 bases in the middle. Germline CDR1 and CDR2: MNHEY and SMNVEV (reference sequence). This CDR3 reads CASSMGPYPPLSGANVLTF. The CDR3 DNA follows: TGTGCCAGCAGTATGGGCCCCTACCCCCCTCTCTCTGGGGCCAACGTCCTGACTTTC.

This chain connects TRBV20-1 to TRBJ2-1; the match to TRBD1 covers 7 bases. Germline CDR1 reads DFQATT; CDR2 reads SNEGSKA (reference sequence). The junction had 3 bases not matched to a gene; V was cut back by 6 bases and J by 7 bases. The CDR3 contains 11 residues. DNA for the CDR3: TGCAGTGCCGTACAGGGGAATGAGCAGTTCTTC. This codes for CSAVQGNEQFF.

The chain's CDR3 is CAIPLAGGPSDTQYF. The CDR3 DNA is TGTGCCATTCCACTAGCGGGGGGCCCGTCAGATACGCAGTATTTT. The V and J genes are TRBV2 and TRBJ2-3; 12 bases are a match to TRBD2. Germline values: CDR1 SNHLY, CDR2 FYNNEI. The CDR3 spans 15 residues. J was trimmed by 4 bases and V by 10 bases; bases with no gene match: 9.

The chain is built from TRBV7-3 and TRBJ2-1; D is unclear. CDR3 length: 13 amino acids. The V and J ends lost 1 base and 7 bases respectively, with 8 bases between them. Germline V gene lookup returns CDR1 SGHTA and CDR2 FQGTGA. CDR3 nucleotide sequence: TGTGCCAGCAGCTTAAAATTGGGGAATGAGCAGTTCTTC. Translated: CASSLKLGNEQFF.

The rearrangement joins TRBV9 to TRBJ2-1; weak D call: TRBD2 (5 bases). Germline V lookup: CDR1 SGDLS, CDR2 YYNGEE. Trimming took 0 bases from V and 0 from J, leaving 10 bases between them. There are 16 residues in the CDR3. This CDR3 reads CASSVVGEGSYNEQFF. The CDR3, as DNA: TGTGCCAGCAGCGTAGTAGGTGAGGGCTCCTACAATGAGCAGTTCTTC.

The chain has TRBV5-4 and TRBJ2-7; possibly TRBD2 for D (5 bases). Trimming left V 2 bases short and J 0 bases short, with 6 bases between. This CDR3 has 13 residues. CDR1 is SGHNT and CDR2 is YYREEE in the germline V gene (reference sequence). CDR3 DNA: TGTGCCAGCAGCTTCGGGGACTCCTACGAGCAGTACTTC. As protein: CASSFGDSYEQYF. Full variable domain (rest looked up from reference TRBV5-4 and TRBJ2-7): ETGVTQSPTHLIKTRGQQVTLRCSSQSGHNTVSWYQQALGQGPQFIFQYYREEENGRGNFPPRFSGLQFPNYSSELNVNALELDDSALYLCASSFGDSYEQYFGPGTRLTVT.

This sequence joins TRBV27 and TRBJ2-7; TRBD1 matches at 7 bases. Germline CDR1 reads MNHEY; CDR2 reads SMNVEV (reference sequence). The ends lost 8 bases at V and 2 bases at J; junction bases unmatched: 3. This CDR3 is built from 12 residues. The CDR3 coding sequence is TGTGCCAGCGGGGACAGTACCTACGAGCAGTACTTC. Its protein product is CASGDSTYEQYF.

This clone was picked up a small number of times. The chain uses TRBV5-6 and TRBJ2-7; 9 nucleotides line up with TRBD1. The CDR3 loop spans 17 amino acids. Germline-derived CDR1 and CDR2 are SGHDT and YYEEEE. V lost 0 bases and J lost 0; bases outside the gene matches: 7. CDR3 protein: CASSLAPGTGSSYEQYF. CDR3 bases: TGTGCCAGCAGCTTGGCTCCGGGGACAGGGAGCTCCTACGAGCAGTACTTC.

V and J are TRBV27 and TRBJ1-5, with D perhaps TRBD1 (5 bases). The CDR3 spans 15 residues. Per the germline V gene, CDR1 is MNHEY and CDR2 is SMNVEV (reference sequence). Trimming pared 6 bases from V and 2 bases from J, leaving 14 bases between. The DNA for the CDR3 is TGTGCCAGCAGAAGGGGAGGGGAAGGCAATCAGCCCCAGCATTTT. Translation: CASRRGGEGNQPQHF.

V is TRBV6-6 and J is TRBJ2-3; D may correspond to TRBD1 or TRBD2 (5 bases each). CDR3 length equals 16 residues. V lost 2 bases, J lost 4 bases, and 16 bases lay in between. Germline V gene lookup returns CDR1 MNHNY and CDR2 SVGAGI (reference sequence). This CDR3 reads CASSYEGVDTPDTQYF. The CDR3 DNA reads TGTGCCAGCAGTTACGAGGGAGTGGACACGCCAGATACGCAGTATTTT.

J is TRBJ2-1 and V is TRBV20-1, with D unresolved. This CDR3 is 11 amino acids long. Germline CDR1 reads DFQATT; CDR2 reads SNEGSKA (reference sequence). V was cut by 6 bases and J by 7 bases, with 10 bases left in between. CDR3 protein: CSAAKGNEQFF. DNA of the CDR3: TGCAGTGCGGCCAAGGGTAATGAGCAGTTCTTC.

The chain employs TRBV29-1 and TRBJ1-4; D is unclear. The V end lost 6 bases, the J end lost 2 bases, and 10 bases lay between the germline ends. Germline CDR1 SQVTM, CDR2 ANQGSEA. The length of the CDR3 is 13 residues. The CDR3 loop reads CSVRTATNEKLFF. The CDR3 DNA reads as TGCAGCGTCCGGACTGCGACTAATGAAAAACTGTTTTTT.

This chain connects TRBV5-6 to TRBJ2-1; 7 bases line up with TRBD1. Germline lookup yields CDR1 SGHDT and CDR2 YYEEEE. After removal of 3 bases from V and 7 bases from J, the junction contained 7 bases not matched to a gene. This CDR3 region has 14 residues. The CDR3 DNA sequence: TGTGCCAGCAGCTACATACAGGGGCGGAATGAGCAGTTCTTC. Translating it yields CASSYIQGRNEQFF.

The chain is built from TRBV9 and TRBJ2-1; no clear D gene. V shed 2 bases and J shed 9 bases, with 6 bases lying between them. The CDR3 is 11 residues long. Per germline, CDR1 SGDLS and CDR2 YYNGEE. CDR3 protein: CASSVGIEQFF. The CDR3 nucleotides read TGTGCCAGCAGCGTGGGGATTGAGCAGTTCTTC.

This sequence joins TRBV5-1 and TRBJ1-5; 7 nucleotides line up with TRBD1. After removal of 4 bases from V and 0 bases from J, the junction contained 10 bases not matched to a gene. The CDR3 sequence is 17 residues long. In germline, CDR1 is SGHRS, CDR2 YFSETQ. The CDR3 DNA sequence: TGCGCCAGCAGCACCGGGACAGAGCCGATTAGCAATCAGCCCCAGCATTTT. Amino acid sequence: CASSTGTEPISNQPQHF.

The CDR3: CAWSAHGGTNEKLFF. As DNA, the CDR3 is TGTGCCTGGAGTGCCCATGGGGGGACTAATGAAAAACTGTTTTTT. This chain uses TRBV30 with TRBJ1-4; possible D gene TRBD1, 5 bases. CDR3 length: 15 amino acids. Germline loops: CDR1 GTSNPN, CDR2 SVGIG (reference sequence). V lost 1 base and J lost 2, with 11 bases in between.

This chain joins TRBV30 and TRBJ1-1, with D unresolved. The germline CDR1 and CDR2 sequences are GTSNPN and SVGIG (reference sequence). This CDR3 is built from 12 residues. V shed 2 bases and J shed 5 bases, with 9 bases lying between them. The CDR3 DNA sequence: TGTGCCTGGAGTTTGATGGAAACTGAAGCTTTCTTT. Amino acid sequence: CAWSLMETEAFF.

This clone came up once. This CDR3 is CATRAGGSYEQYF. The CDR3, as DNA: TGTGCCACCCGGGCAGGGGGTTCCTACGAGCAGTACTTC. This chain uses TRBV10-3 with TRBJ2-7, with 7 bases identical to TRBD1. V dropped 10 bases and J dropped 1; count of bases not matched to a gene: 7. The CDR3 has 13 residues. Germline V lookup: CDR1 ENHRY, CDR2 SYGVKD.